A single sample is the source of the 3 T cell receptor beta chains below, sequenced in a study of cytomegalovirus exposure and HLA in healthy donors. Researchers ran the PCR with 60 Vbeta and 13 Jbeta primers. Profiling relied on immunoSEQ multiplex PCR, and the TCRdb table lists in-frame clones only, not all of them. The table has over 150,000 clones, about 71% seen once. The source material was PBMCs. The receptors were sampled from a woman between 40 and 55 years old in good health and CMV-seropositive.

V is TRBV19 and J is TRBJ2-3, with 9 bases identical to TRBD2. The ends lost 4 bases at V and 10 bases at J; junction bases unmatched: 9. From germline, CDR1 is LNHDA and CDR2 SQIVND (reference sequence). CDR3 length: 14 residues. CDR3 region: CASSNAGGPSAQYF. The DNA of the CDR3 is TGTGCCAGTAGTAATGCGGGAGGGCCCTCGGCGCAGTATTTT.

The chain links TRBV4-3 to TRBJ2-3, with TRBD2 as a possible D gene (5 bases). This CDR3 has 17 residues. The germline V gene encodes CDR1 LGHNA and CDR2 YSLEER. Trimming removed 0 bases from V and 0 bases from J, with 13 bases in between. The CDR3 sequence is CASSQDEGPLSTDTQYF. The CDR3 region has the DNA TGCGCCAGCAGCCAAGATGAGGGTCCCTTAAGCACAGATACGCAGTATTTT.

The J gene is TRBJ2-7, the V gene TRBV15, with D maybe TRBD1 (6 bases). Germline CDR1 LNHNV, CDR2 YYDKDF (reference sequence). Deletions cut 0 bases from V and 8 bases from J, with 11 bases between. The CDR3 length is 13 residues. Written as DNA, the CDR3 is TGTGCCACCAGCAGAGATCGACAGGCCCAGCAGTACTTC. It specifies CATSRDRQAQQYF.